This TCR beta chain was profiled in a study of blood T cell repertoires in COVID-19. Background on the study: Donors in the United States, Italy and Spain gave samples during acute or convalescent COVID-19. Sample material is recorded as cDNA or gDNA derived from T cells, B-cell-depleted T cells, or PBMCs.

Profiling relied on immunoSEQ multiplex PCR, and the TCRdb table lists in-frame clones only, not all of them. The sample yields 190,000 or so clones, 86% seen once. The CDR3 loop spans 13 amino acids. Germline assignment: CDR1 MNHEY and CDR2 SVGAGI. The V gene lost 6 bases and the J gene lost 0 bases, with 6 bases spanning the gap. J is TRBJ1-3 and V is TRBV6-5; no reliable D call. The material sequenced was PBMCs or T cells enriched from blood (not recorded which). The sequence was collected from a woman in her twenties or thirties who had been exposed to COVID-19. CDR3 coding DNA: TGTGCCAGCAGAGAGTCCTCTGGAAACACCATATATTTT. Its protein product is CASRESSGNTIYF.